The entry below gives a single T cell receptor (beta chain) sequence along with its context. The data stem from a study of T cell responses to AZD1222 COVID-19 vaccine. Libraries were prepared by immunoSEQ multiplex PCR; TCRdb keeps only in-frame clonotypes and omits some of them. The data contain about 200,000 clones, roughly nine tenths of them singletons. CDR1 and CDR2 (germline): SGHNT, YYREEE (reference sequence). V gave up 5 bases and J gave up 10 bases; unmatched junction bases: 10. The CDR3 extends over 15 amino acids. The V gene is TRBV5-4, the J gene TRBJ1-6; 9 bases agree with TRBD1. The sequencing here drew on peripheral blood, taken 28 days after the second AZD1222 dose. The source of this sequence is an adult who received the AZD1222 COVID-19 vaccine. The CDR3 coding sequence is TGTGCCAGCAGAACAGGGGGCGGGTCGGAATCACCCCTCCACTTT. This sequence encodes CASRTGGGSESPLHF.